The 18 T cell receptor beta chains below come from one sample, sequenced in a study of identical twins. TCRdb fed the 5' RACE reads into MiXCR, producing one record per CDR3 protein. The sample lists around 100,000 distinct CDR3 sequences; about 5.6% were seen once. Material: memory T cells sorted from blood. These receptors were obtained from a woman aged 45-65 years in good health.

This clonotype was picked up many times. The CDR3 bases are TGTGCCACCGGCCCCGGGAACTACGAGCAGTACTTC. This encodes CATGPGNYEQYF. The chain employs TRBV10-3 and TRBJ2-7; possibly TRBD2 for D (5 bases). The CDR3 contains 12 residues. Trimming took off 10 bases at V and 3 bases at J, with 13 bases between the two ends. CDR1 and CDR2 (germline): ENHRY, SYGVKD.

The V call is TRBV20-1, the J call TRBJ2-3; no reliable D call. Germline-derived CDR1 and CDR2 are DFQATT and SNEGSKA (reference sequence). V gave up 5 bases and J gave up 8 bases, with 8 bases separating them. The CDR3 is 10 amino acids. The CDR3 loop reads CSAVRGTQYF. The CDR3 DNA follows: TGCAGTGCTGTCCGTGGTACGCAGTATTTT.

This chain links TRBV7-9 with TRBJ2-7, with 7 bases matching TRBD1. The CDR3 is made up of 14 amino acids. The V gene's germline CDR1 is SEHNR and CDR2 FQNEAQ (reference sequence). The V gene end was trimmed by 6 bases and the J gene end by 1 base; junction bases not matched to a gene: 6. CDR3 sequence: CASRPGTESYEQYF. CDR3 in DNA: TGTGCCAGCAGACCCGGGACAGAGTCCTACGAGCAGTACTTC.

The V gene is TRBV18, the J gene TRBJ2-1; 7 nucleotides align to TRBD2. In germline, CDR1 is KGHSH, CDR2 LQKENI. The CDR3 runs to 13 residues. The J segment lost 4 bases and the V segment lost 8 bases, leaving 5 bases of the junction unmatched. CDR3 DNA: TGTGCCAGCCTGGAGGGAGGGTACAATGAGCAGTTCTTC. Protein product: CASLEGGYNEQFF. Together with reference TRBV18 and TRBJ2-1, the CDR3 gives the full variable domain: NAGVMQNPRHLVRRRGQEARLRCSPMKGHSHVYWYRQLPEEGLKFMVYLQKENIIDESGMPKERFSAEFPKEGPSILRIQQVVRGDSAAYFCASLEGGYNEQFFGPGTRLTVL.

This clonotype has ten or more counts. This chain joins TRBV15 and TRBJ2-3; no clear D. V was shortened by 2 bases and J by 3 bases, with 9 bases between the two germline ends. The CDR3 loop spans 14 amino acids. Germline V gene sequence: CDR1 LNHNV, CDR2 YYDKDF (reference sequence). CDR3 coding DNA: TGTGCCACCAGCAGACTTCAATCAACAGATACGCAGTATTTT. This sequence encodes CATSRLQSTDTQYF.

This clonotype was detected ten times or more. The chain couples TRBV6-5 to TRBJ2-3, with D perhaps matching TRBD2 (5 bases). The ends were cut back, 4 bases at V and 7 bases at J, with 15 bases in the middle. CDR1 is MNHEY and CDR2 is SVGAGI in the germline V gene. The CDR3 runs to 14 residues. The CDR3 nucleotides read TGTGCCAGCAGTTCAAACGGGGTTTTGTATACGCAGTATTTT. Its translation is CASSSNGVLYTQYF.

This clonotype showed up many times. As DNA, the CDR3 is TGCAGTGCTACCCTGGGGACTGGACTCACCTACAATGAGCAGTTCTTC. Encoded protein: CSATLGTGLTYNEQFF. The rearrangement joins TRBV20-1 to TRBJ2-1; D might be TRBD2 (6 bases). V was trimmed by 4 bases and J by 2 bases, leaving 18 bases between them. Germline values: CDR1 DFQATT, CDR2 SNEGSKA (reference sequence). There are 16 residues in the CDR3.

This clonotype was seen more than once but under ten times. The chain joins TRBV11-1 to TRBJ2-4; TRBD1 agrees at 8 bases. The CDR3 spans 15 residues. Trimming cost V 5 bases and J 4 bases; bases outside gene matches: 7. Germline CDR1 SGHAT, CDR2 FQDESV (reference sequence). The CDR3 here is CASSPPGQVKNIQYF. CDR3 nucleotides: TGTGCCAGCAGCCCTCCGGGACAGGTTAAAAACATTCAGTACTTC.

This clonotype was found a few times. The rearrangement uses TRBV12-3 or TRBV12-4 and TRBJ2-1, with D possibly TRBD2 on 5 matching bases. The CDR3 totals 15 residues. V lost 6 bases, J lost 0 bases, and 12 bases lay in between. CDR3 sequence (DNA): TGTGCCAGCAGCCAGGACTCCCCCTCCTACAATGAGCAGTTCTTC. This encodes CASSQDSPSYNEQFF.

This clonotype showed up many times. The gene calls are TRBV15 and TRBJ2-6; 12 bases are shared with TRBD2. The CDR3 loop spans 15 amino acids. Germline CDR1 reads LNHNV; CDR2 reads YYDKDF (reference sequence). The trim removed 9 bases at V and 0 bases at J, leaving 0 bases unmatched. CDR3: CATGLAGSGANVLTF. CDR3 DNA: TGTGCCACGGGACTAGCGGGCTCTGGGGCCAACGTCCTGACTTTC.

Ten or more counts support this clonotype. This chain links TRBV5-1 with TRBJ2-2; the D is unclear. The CDR3 runs to 14 residues. Germline assignment: CDR1 SGHRS and CDR2 YFSETQ. V was trimmed by 0 bases and J by 3 bases, leaving 6 bases between them. CDR3: CASSLAQYTGELFF. The CDR3 DNA is TGCGCCAGCAGCTTGGCCCAGTACACCGGGGAGCTGTTTTTT. The entire variable domain, with the rest obtained from reference TRBV5-1 and TRBJ2-2, is as follows: KAGVTQTPRYLIKTRGQQVTLSCSPISGHRSVSWYQQTPGQGLQFLFEYFSETQRNKGNFPGRFSGRQFSNSRSEMNVSTLELGDSALYLCASSLAQYTGELFFGEGSRLTVL.

There are many counts of this clonotype. J is TRBJ1-1 and V is TRBV15; no clear D gene. Trimming left V 0 bases short and J 5 bases short, with 10 bases between. Germline V gene data show CDR1 as LNHNV and CDR2 as YYDKDF (reference sequence). CDR3 length: 14 amino acids. CDR3 sequence (DNA): TGTGCCACCAGCAGAGATTTTGAGGGTACTGAAGCTTTCTTT. It specifies CATSRDFEGTEAFF.

J is TRBJ1-5 and V is TRBV20-1; TRBD1 is a possible D gene (5 bases). CDR1 and CDR2 (germline): DFQATT, SNEGSKA (reference sequence). The V gene lost 0 bases and the J gene lost 5 bases, with 14 bases spanning the gap. The CDR3 is 15 residues long. The CDR3 DNA sequence: TGCAGTGCTAGAGATCCCCGGGACCCATATCAGCCCCAGCATTTT. This codes for CSARDPRDPYQPQHF.

At least ten counts were recorded for this clonotype. The V call is TRBV20-1, the J call TRBJ2-4, with 8 nucleotides matching TRBD2. V was pared by 3 bases and J by 0 bases, with 10 bases of the junction left unmatched. CDR3 length: 17 residues. In germline, CDR1 is DFQATT, CDR2 SNEGSKA (reference sequence). CDR3 in DNA: TGCAGTGCTAGCGTACTAGCGGACTTACTAGCCAAAAACATTCAGTACTTC. It yields the protein CSASVLADLLAKNIQYF.

This clonotype was seen many times. The chain has TRBV30 and TRBJ1-2; D uncertain. The CDR3 is 14 amino acids. Germline values: CDR1 GTSNPN, CDR2 SVGIG (reference sequence). Deletions cut 4 bases from V and 2 bases from J, with 14 bases between. This CDR3 reads CAWKTTNKNYGYTF. DNA for the CDR3: TGTGCCTGGAAGACTACCAACAAGAACTATGGCTACACCTTC.

This clonotype was picked up many times. This sequence joins TRBV20-1 and TRBJ2-1; the D gene is possibly TRBD2 (6 bases). V was clipped by 6 bases and J by 11 bases, with 17 bases between them. CDR1 and CDR2 from the germline V gene are DFQATT and SNEGSKA (reference sequence). The CDR3 covers 12 residues. The CDR3 reads CSADPAGNKQFF. CDR3 in DNA: TGCAGTGCAGATCCAGCGGGTAACAAGCAGTTCTTC.

This clonotype appeared a few times. The gene calls are TRBV5-4 and TRBJ2-5; D is unresolved. Germline V CDR1 and CDR2: SGHNT, YYREEE (reference sequence). This CDR3 is 13 amino acids long. Trimming took 2 bases from V and 2 from J, leaving 7 bases between them. CDR3 sequence (DNA): TGTGCCAGCAGCTTCGGTCTTCAAGAGACCCAGTACTTC. It translates to CASSFGLQETQYF.

This clonotype was picked up many times. This chain links TRBV20-1 with TRBJ2-5; 10 bases are a match to TRBD1. From germline, CDR1 is DFQATT and CDR2 SNEGSKA (reference sequence). The CDR3 contains 14 residues. V lost 5 bases and J lost 4; bases outside the gene matches: 7. The CDR3 region has the DNA TGCAGTGCTCCCTCCCGGACAGGGGGAGAGACCCAGTACTTC. Its translation: CSAPSRTGGETQYF.